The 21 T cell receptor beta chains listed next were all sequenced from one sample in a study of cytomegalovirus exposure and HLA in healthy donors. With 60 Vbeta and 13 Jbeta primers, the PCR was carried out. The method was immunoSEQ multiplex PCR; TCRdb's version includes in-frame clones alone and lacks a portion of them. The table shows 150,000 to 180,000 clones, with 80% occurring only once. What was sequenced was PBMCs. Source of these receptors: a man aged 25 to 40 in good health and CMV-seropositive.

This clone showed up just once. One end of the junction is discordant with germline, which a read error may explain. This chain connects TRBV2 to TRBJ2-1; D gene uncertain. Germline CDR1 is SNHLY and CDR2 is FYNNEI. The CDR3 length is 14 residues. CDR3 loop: CASSFRRSYNEQLF. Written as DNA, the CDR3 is TGTGCCAGTAGCTTCCGGCGCTCCTACAATGAGCAGCTCTTC.

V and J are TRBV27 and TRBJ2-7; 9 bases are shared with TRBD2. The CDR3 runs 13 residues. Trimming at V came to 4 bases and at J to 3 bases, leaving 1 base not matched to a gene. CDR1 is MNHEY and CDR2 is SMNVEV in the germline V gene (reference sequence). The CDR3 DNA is TGTGCCAGCAGTTGGCGGGAGGGCTACGAGCAGTACTTC. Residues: CASSWREGYEQYF.

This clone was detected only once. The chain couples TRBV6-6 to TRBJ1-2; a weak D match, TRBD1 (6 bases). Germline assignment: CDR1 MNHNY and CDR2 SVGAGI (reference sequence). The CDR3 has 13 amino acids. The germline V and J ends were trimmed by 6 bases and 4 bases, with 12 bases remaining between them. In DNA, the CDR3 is TGTGCCAGCAGCCCACAGGGCGTCTATGGCTACACCTTC. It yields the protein CASSPQGVYGYTF.

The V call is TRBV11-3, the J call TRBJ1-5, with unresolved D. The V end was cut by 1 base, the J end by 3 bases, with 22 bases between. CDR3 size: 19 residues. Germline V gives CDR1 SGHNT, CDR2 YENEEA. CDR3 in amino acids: CASSLGSRLPPRDNQPQHF. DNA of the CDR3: TGTGCCAGCAGCTTAGGGAGTAGGCTACCACCGAGGGACAATCAGCCCCAGCATTTT.

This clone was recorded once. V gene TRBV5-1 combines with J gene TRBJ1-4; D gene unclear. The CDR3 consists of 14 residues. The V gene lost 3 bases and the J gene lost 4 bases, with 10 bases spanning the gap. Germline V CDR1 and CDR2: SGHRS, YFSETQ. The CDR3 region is CASSSGAVNEKLFF. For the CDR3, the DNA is TGCGCCAGCAGCTCAGGAGCGGTTAATGAAAAACTGTTTTTT. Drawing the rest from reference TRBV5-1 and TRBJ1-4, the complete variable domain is KAGVTQTPRYLIKTRGQQVTLSCSPISGHRSVSWYQQTPGQGLQFLFEYFSETQRNKGNFPGRFSGRQFSNSRSEMNVSTLELGDSALYLCASSSGAVNEKLFFGSGTQLSVL.

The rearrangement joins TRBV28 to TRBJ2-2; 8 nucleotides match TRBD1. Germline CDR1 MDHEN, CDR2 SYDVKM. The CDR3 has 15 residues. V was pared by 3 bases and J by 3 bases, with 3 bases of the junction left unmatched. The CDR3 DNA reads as TGTGCCAGCAGTTTGGGGACAGGTTACACCGGGGAGCTGTTTTTT. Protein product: CASSLGTGYTGELFF.

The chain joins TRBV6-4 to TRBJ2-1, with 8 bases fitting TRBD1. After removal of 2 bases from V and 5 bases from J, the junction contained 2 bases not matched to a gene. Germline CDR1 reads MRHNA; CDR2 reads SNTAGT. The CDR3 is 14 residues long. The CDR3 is CASSDGTGDNEQFF. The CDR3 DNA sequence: TGTGCCAGCAGTGACGGGACAGGCGACAATGAGCAGTTCTTC.

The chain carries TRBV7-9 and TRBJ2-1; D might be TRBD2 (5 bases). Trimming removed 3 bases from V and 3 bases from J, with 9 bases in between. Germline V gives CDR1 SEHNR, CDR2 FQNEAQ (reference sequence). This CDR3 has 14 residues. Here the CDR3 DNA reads TGTGCCAGCAGCTTCGACTACCTCTACAATGAGCAGTTCTTC. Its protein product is CASSFDYLYNEQFF.

The CDR3 nucleotides are TGTGCCAGCAGCTCCAGACAGGGAGAAAAGGAAGCTTTCTTT. It specifies CASSSRQGEKEAFF. The V and J genes are TRBV5-4 and TRBJ1-1; 7 nucleotides line up with TRBD1. In germline, CDR1 is SGHNT, CDR2 YYREEE (reference sequence). With 3 bases clipped from V and 8 bases from J, the junction kept 10 bases outside the gene matches. This CDR3 spans 14 amino acids.

The CDR3 coding sequence is TGTGCCAGAAGCTTCTGGCCTTTGAGGGAGGTGGACGAGCAGTACTTC. Protein: CARSFWPLREVDEQYF. The chain uses TRBV5-3 and TRBJ2-7; a possible D gene is TRBD2 (6 bases). TRBV5-3 counts as an open reading frame of uncertain function. The length of the CDR3 is 16 residues. The V end lost 2 bases, the J end lost 5 bases, and 20 bases lay between the germline ends.

This CDR3 is CASSSAGEGNTIYF. The CDR3 nucleotides are TGCGCCAGCAGCTCCGCAGGGGAGGGAAACACCATATATTTT. The chain recombines TRBV5-1 with TRBJ1-3, with D perhaps matching TRBD1 (6 bases). The CDR3 spans 14 residues. Per the germline V gene, CDR1 is SGHRS and CDR2 is YFSETQ. V lost 3 bases and J lost 4, with 11 bases in between.

The CDR3: CASSLGQWVAFF. In DNA form, the CDR3 reads TGTGCCAGCAGCTTAGGACAGTGGGTAGCTTTCTTT. The chain recombines TRBV7-8 with TRBJ1-1, with D tentatively TRBD1 (5 bases). The CDR3 has 12 residues. The V end lost 1 base, the J end lost 10 bases, and 10 bases lay between the germline ends. The germline CDR1 and CDR2 sequences are SGHVS and FQNEAQ.

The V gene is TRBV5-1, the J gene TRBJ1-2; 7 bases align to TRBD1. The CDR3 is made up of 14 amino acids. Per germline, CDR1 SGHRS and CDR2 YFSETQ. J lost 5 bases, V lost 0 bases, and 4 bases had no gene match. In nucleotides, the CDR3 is TGCGCCAGCAGCTTGGAGGCAGGGGGTTATGGCTACACCTTC. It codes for CASSLEAGGYGYTF. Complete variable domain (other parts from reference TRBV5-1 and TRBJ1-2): KAGVTQTPRYLIKTRGQQVTLSCSPISGHRSVSWYQQTPGQGLQFLFEYFSETQRNKGNFPGRFSGRQFSNSRSEMNVSTLELGDSALYLCASSLEAGGYGYTFGSGTRLTVV.

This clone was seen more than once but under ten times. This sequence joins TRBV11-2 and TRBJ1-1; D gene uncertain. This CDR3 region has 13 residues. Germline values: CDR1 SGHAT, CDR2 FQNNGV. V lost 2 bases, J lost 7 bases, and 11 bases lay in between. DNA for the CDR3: TGTGCCAGCAGCTTATACCAGGCAGGTGAAGCTTTCTTT. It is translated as CASSLYQAGEAFF. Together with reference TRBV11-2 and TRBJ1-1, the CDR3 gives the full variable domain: EAGVAQSPRYKIIEKRQSVAFWCNPISGHATLYWYQQILGQGPKLLIQFQNNGVVDDSQLPKDRFSAERLKGVDSTLKIQPAKLEDSAVYLCASSLYQAGEAFFGQGTRLTVV.

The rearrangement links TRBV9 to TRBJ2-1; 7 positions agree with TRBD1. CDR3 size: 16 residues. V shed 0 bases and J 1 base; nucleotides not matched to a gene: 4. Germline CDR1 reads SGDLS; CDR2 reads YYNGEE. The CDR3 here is CASSVVEGASYNEQFF. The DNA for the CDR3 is TGTGCCAGCAGCGTAGTAGAGGGGGCGTCCTACAATGAGCAGTTCTTC.

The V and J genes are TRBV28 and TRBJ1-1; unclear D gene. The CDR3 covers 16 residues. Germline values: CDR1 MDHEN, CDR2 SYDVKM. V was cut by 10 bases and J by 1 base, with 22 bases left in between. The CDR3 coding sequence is TGTGCCACCAAAGAAGGAGGGCCGGAGTCGAACACTGAAGCTTTCTTT. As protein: CATKEGGPESNTEAFF. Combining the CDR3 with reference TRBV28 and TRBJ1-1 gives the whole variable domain DVKVTQSSRYLVKRTGEKVFLECVQDMDHENMFWYRQDPGLGLRLIYFSYDVKMKEKGDIPEGYSVSREKKERFSLILESASTNQTSMYLCATKEGGPESNTEAFFGQGTRLTVV.

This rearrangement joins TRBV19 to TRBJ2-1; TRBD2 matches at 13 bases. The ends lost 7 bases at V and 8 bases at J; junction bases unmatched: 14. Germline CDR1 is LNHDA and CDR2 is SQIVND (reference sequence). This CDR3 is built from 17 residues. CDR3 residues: CASTPGGTSGISHEQFF. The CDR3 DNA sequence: TGTGCCAGTACCCCCGGGGGGACTAGCGGGATCAGTCATGAGCAGTTCTTC.

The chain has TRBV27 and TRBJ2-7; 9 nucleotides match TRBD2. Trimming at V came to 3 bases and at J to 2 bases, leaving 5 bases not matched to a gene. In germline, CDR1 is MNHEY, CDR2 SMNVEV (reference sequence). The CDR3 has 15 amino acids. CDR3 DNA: TGTGCCAGCAGTTTCGCTAGCGGGATAACCTACGAGCAGTACTTC. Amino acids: CASSFASGITYEQYF.

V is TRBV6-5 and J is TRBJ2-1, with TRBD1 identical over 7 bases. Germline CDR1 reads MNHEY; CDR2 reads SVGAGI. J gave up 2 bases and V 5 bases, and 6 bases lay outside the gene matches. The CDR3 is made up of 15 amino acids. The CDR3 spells CASSNDRVAYNEQFF. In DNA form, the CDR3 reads TGTGCCAGCAGTAACGACAGGGTAGCCTACAATGAGCAGTTCTTC.

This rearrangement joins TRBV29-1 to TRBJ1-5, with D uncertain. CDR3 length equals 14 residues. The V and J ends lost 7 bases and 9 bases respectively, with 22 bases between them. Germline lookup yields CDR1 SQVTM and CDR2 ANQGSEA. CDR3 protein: CSASGGSPAGPQHF. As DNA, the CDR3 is TGCAGCGCAAGCGGTGGGAGCCCAGCAGGGCCCCAGCATTTT. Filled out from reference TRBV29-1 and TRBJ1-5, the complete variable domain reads SAVISQKPSRDICQRGTSLTIQCQVDSQVTMMFWYRQQPGQSLTLIATANQGSEATYESGFVIDKFPISRPNLTFSTLTVSNMSPEDSSIYLCSASGGSPAGPQHFGDGTRLSIL.

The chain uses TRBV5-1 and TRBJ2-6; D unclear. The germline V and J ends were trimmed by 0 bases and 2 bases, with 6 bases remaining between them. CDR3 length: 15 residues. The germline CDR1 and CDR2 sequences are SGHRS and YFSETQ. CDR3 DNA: TGCGCCAGCAGCTTGGGAGGTACTGGGGCCAACGTCCTGACTTTC. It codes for CASSLGGTGANVLTF.